The following is a T cell receptor (beta chain) sequence with its context. Antigen: not known. The sample belongs to a study of beta chain features in type 1 diabetes. Study findings and constraints: TCRB rearrangement may or may not be influenced by HLA type; here this remained unresolved. Using cDNA template may skew counts toward highly expressing activated cells. TCRB CDR3 length was moderately but significantly reduced in all four CD4+ subsets of Type 1 diabetes patients.

All of the isolated RNA was reverse transcribed, so expressed TCRB transcripts were sequenced. Generated by immunoSEQ multiplex PCR, the TCRdb table keeps only in-frame clones and is missing some. This table has 350,000 to 450,000 clones, about 14% appearing once. V shed 1 base, J shed 6 bases, and the junction held 3 bases outside the gene matches. There are 14 residues in the CDR3. Germline CDR1 reads SNHLY; CDR2 reads FYNNEI. The sequenced sample consisted of naive CD4+ T cells from blood. This TCR derives from a woman aged 18-29 years in good health. V is TRBV2 and J is TRBJ2-7; TRBD2 aligns across 10 bases. CDR3 loop: CASSEGLAGGEQYF. DNA for the CDR3: TGTGCCAGCAGTGAAGGACTAGCGGGCGGCGAGCAGTACTTC.